Each of the 10 T cell receptor beta chains below was sequenced from the same sample in a study of T cells in Graves' hyperthyroidism and ophthalmopathy. Amplification yielded TCR beta CDR3 regions, with RNA transcripts as the source. A set of HTBI primers served as the primers for a first-round RT-PCR of the TCR CDR3. MiXCR, run by TCRdb on the multiplex PCR reads, gives a single entry per CDR3 protein. This sample has hundreds of thousands of distinct CDR3 sequences, with around 13% found just once. Sequencing input: blood. All receptors come from a woman aged 18-29 years with Graves' hyperthyroidism.

The genes are TRBV29-1 and TRBJ2-1, with 9 bases matching TRBD1. This CDR3 spans 17 amino acids. Germline V CDR1 and CDR2: SQVTM, ANQGSEA. J was trimmed by 5 bases and V by 3 bases; bases with no gene match: 14. The CDR3 DNA reads as TGCAGCGTTGATAGGGGGGCGGACAGGGGCTTCCACAATGAGCAGTTCTTC. Translated, it gives CSVDRGADRGFHNEQFF.

Comment on this clonotype: This may stem from a read error, because a much larger clone lies one nucleotide away. The chain joins TRBV28 to TRBJ2-1; D not resolved. The CDR3 runs 17 residues. CDR1 MDHEN and CDR2 SYDVKM come from the germline V gene. V lost 4 bases, J lost 7 bases, and 23 bases lay in between. The CDR3 nucleotides are TGTGCCAGCAGTTCCGACCCCTTTGGGCCTCAGATTAATGAGCAGTTCTTC. Its translation: CASSSDPFGPQINEQFF.

The table lists this clonotype with many counts. This chain uses TRBV7-2 with TRBJ1-6, with D maybe TRBD1 (5 bases). Germline loops: CDR1 SGHTA, CDR2 FQGNSA. V lost 6 bases to trimming and J lost 6 bases, with 24 bases between them. This CDR3 comprises 18 residues. CDR3 nucleotides: TGTGCCAGCAGTCGAGCCCTCGGGTGGGGCAGGACTAATTCACCCCTCCACTTT. Translated, it gives CASSRALGWGRTNSPLHF. Complete variable domain (other parts from reference TRBV7-2 and TRBJ1-6): GAGVSQSPSNKVTEKGKDVELRCDPISGHTALYWYRQSLGQGLEFLIYFQGNSAPDKSGLPSDRFSAERTGGSVSTLTIQRTQQEDSAVYLCASSRALGWGRTNSPLHFGNGTRLTVT.

This clonotype was observed many times. This chain links TRBV7-9 with TRBJ2-1; 7 nucleotides line up with TRBD1. Germline lookup yields CDR1 SEHNR and CDR2 FQNEAQ (reference sequence). This CDR3 region has 11 residues. V lost 5 bases to trimming and J lost 10 bases; unmatched junction nucleotides: 2. The DNA of the CDR3 is TGTGCCAGCAGCGCCAGGGGGGAGCAGTTCTTC. It is translated as CASSARGEQFF.

V is TRBV9 and J is TRBJ2-7, with D perhaps assigned TRBD1 or TRBD2 (5 bases each). This CDR3 has 16 amino acids. Trimming took 4 bases from V and 2 from J, leaving 19 bases between them. Germline V gene sequence: CDR1 SGDLS, CDR2 YYNGEE. This CDR3 reads CASSSGLGRAPYEQYF. The CDR3 coding sequence is TGTGCCAGCAGCTCCGGATTGGGGCGGGCACCCTACGAGCAGTACTTC.

This clonotype was recorded a few times. V usage is TRBV6-1 and J usage is TRBJ1-6; D may be TRBD1 (6 bases). Trimming took 6 bases from V and 10 from J, leaving 22 bases between them. CDR1 MNHNS and CDR2 SASEGT come from the germline V gene. There are 16 residues in the CDR3. CDR3 sequence (DNA): TGTGCCAGCAGCGACGGGGCGCCAGGGGCCAGGTCACCCCTCCACTTT. Translating it yields CASSDGAPGARSPLHF.

This clonotype was seen many times. Written as DNA, the CDR3 is TGTGCCAGCAGCTCCGTTGAAACAGGGATAGAGGGACACACAGATACGCAGTATTTT. Translation: CASSSVETGIEGHTDTQYF. The chain employs TRBV11-2 and TRBJ2-3; maybe TRBD1 (6 bases). Trimming left V 4 bases short and J 2 bases short, with 25 bases between. The length of the CDR3 is 19 residues. Germline CDR1 SGHAT, CDR2 FQNNGV.

This clonotype was picked up a small number of times. The chain combines TRBV28 with TRBJ1-1, with D perhaps TRBD1 (5 bases). V lost 5 bases, J lost 0 bases, and 13 bases lay in between. This CDR3 has 15 residues. Germline loops: CDR1 MDHEN, CDR2 SYDVKM. This CDR3 is CASSAYRGLNTEAFF. DNA for the CDR3: TGTGCCAGCAGTGCCTATAGGGGACTGAACACTGAAGCTTTCTTT.

As for this clonotype: A read error may explain this, as a much larger clone is one base away. The chain employs TRBV10-3 and TRBJ2-1, with 9 nucleotides matching TRBD1. Germline loops: CDR1 ENHRY, CDR2 SYGVKD. CDR3 size: 15 residues. J gave up 8 bases and V 5 bases, and 10 bases lay outside the gene matches. The CDR3 DNA reads as TGTGCCATCAGTTACTCCGGACAGGGGCTCTATGAGCAGTTCTTC. This codes for CAISYSGQGLYEQFF.

This chain links TRBV24-1 with TRBJ1-4; D remains unclear. V lost 4 bases and J 4 bases, leaving 9 bases between the germline ends. The CDR3 is made up of 14 amino acids. Looked up from germline, CDR1 is KGHDR and CDR2 is SFDVKD. CDR3 sequence: CATSDSRLNEKLFF. DNA of the CDR3: TGTGCCACCAGTGACAGCCGCCTTAATGAAAAACTGTTTTTT.